This TCR beta chain was sequenced in a study of T-cell memory formation after mild COVID-19. As for the study in general: Among the donors, TCR clusters were largely specific to each donor.

Between the trimmed V and J ends, which lost 3 bases and 6 bases, there was a span of 7 bases. CDR3 length: 11 amino acids. Looked up from germline, CDR1 is SQVTM and CDR2 is ANQGSEA. General study results and limits: Certain responding clones were present in pre-infection memory, suggesting participation of cross-reactive memory.

This clonotype was counted a few times. Its antigen is still unknown. Employing constant-segment primers, 5'RACE generated TCR alpha and TCR beta cDNA libraries bearing sample barcodes and UMIs. TCRdb reanalysed the 5' RACE reads using MiXCR and keeps one entry per CDR3 protein. The repertoire holds roughly 300,000 distinct CDR3 sequences, with approximately 14% as singletons. This sequence was found in a man younger than 35 who had mild COVID-19 (a few samples of this study predate the infection). Cell type and time point are not known. The sequenced sample consisted of PBMCs or a T cell subset sorted from them (not recorded which). V usage is TRBV29-1 and J usage is TRBJ2-3; weak D call: TRBD2 (5 bases). The chain's CDR3 is CSVDRRDTQYF. The CDR3 DNA reads TGCAGCGTTGACCGGAGGGATACGCAGTATTTT.